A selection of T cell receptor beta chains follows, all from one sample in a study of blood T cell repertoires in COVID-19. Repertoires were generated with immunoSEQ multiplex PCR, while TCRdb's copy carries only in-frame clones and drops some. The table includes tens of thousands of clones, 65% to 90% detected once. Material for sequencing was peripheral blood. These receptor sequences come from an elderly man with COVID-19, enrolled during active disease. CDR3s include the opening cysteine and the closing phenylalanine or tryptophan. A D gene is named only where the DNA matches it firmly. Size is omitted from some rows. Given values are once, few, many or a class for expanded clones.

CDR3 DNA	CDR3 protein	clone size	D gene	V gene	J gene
TGTGCCAGCAGGGGGGCGTGGAATCAGCCCCAGCATTTT	CASRGAWNQPQHF	NA	NA	TRBV2	TRBJ1-5
TGCGCCAGCAGCTCCACACAGGGAGAGAACACTGAAGCTTTCTTT	CASSSTQGENTEAFF	NA	NA	TRBV5-1	TRBJ1-1
TGTGCCAGCTCACCGTCTAGCGGGGACACCGGGGAGCTGTTTTTT	CASSPSSGDTGELFF	NA	TRBD2	TRBV18	TRBJ2-2
TGTGCCAGCAGCTTACAGGGGCCGGGGTCTGGAACTGAAGCTTTCTTT	CASSLQGPGSGTEAFF	NA	NA	TRBV11-1	TRBJ1-1
TGTGCCAGCAGCCAAGGGACAGGGACAACTGAAGCTTTCTTT	CASSQGTGTTEAFF	NA	TRBD1	TRBV3-1/TRBV3-2	TRBJ1-1
TGTGCCAGCAGCTGGGACTACCAAGAGACCCAGTACTTC	CASSWDYQETQYF	NA	NA	TRBV7-9	TRBJ2-5
TGTGCCAGCAGCTCCGGGACAGGGGGCTTTCACGCTGGAAACACCATATATTTT	CASSSGTGGFHAGNTIYF	NA	TRBD1	TRBV13	TRBJ1-3
TGTGCCAGCAGCCGGGGGGGGGTCCTTCAGCCCCAGCATTTT	CASSRGGVLQPQHF	NA	NA	TRBV28	TRBJ1-5
TGTGCCAGCAGCCGAGGGGGGAATTATGAAAAACTGTTTTTT	CASSRGGNYEKLFF	NA	NA	TRBV6-6	TRBJ1-4
TGCGCCAGCACCCTAGGGACAGGGGCGCTAGGCGAGCAGTACTTC	CASTLGTGALGEQYF	NA	TRBD1	TRBV5-1	TRBJ2-7
TGTGCCAGCAGCCCTAGCGGGGGGCCTACCGAGACCCAGTACTTC	CASSPSGGPTETQYF	NA	TRBD2	TRBV7-2	TRBJ2-5
TGTGCCAGCAGTTTGCGGGGGGCGCTAAATGAAAAACTGTTTTTT	CASSLRGALNEKLFF	NA	NA	TRBV7-9	TRBJ1-4
TGTGCCAGCAGAGACAGCTTTGAAGCTTTCTTT	CASRDSFEAFF	NA	NA	TRBV6-5	TRBJ1-1
TGTGCCAGCACGAGACAGGGACAGAACACTGAAGCTTTCTTT	CASTRQGQNTEAFF	few	TRBD1	TRBV5-5	TRBJ1-1
TGTGCCAGCAGGTACAGGAACACCGGGGAGCTGTTTTTT	CASRYRNTGELFF	NA	NA	TRBV2	TRBJ2-2
TGTGCCAGCAGCCCTCTTGGACAGGGGACGGGCTACACCTTC	CASSPLGQGTGYTF	NA	TRBD1	TRBV11-3	TRBJ1-2
TGTGCCAGCTGGGCTTACGGGACAGTCAACACCGGGGAGCTGTTTTTT	CASWAYGTVNTGELFF	NA	TRBD1	TRBV27	TRBJ2-2
TGCGCCAGCAGCCCTTACAGGGGCTCGGGGACGACCGTCGACAATGAGCAGTTCTTC	CASSPYRGSGTTVDNEQFF	once	TRBD1	TRBV5-1	TRBJ2-1
TGTGCCAGCAGCTTGGGGGTCCAGGATGGAACAGATACGCAGTATTTT	CASSLGVQDGTDTQYF	NA	NA	TRBV5-4	TRBJ2-3
TGTGCCAGCAGCCGACTAGGGAATGAGCAGTTCTTC	CASSRLGNEQFF	NA	NA	TRBV3-1/TRBV3-2	TRBJ2-1
TGTGCCAGCAGCGTAGGGGGCGGAACCTACAATGAGCAGTTCTTC	CASSVGGGTYNEQFF	NA	NA	TRBV9	TRBJ2-1
TGTGCCAGTACTCCCCCGTCGGGATTCGGCTACACCTTC	CASTPPSGFGYTF	NA	NA	TRBV19	TRBJ1-2
TGTGCCAGCAGACTAGCGGGGGTGTTCCAAGAGACCCAGTACTTC	CASRLAGVFQETQYF	NA	TRBD2	TRBV2	TRBJ2-5
TGTGCCAGCAGCACCTCGGGGGTCGTGGTAAACATTCAGTACTTC	CASSTSGVVVNIQYF	once	NA	TRBV7-8	TRBJ2-4
TGCGCCAGCAGCCAAATTCGAGGGGGCACTGAAGCTTTCTTT	CASSQIRGGTEAFF	NA	NA	TRBV4-3	TRBJ1-1
TGTGCCAGCAGTTACTCGACAGGCACTGAAGCTTTCTTT	CASSYSTGTEAFF	NA	NA	TRBV6-5	TRBJ1-1
TGTGCCAGCAGACGAGACAGGGACACTGAAGCTTTCTTT	CASRRDRDTEAFF	NA	TRBD1	TRBV6-5	TRBJ1-1
TGTGCCAGCAGCCCGTACCCTGGCGGGACCTATGGCTACACCTTC	CASSPYPGGTYGYTF	NA	NA	TRBV7-2	TRBJ1-2
TGTGCCAGCAGTGGGAGAGAGAGGCGCAATCAGCCCCAGCATTTT	CASSGRERRNQPQHF	NA	NA	TRBV2	TRBJ1-5
TGTGCCAGCAGCCAAGAACTAGCGGGGGGGCCGGAGAGCGAGACCCAGTACTTC	CASSQELAGGPESETQYF	NA	TRBD2	TRBV4-2	TRBJ2-5